This is a list of T cell receptor beta chains from one sample in a study of early T cells in non-severe SARS-CoV-2 infection. TCRdb re-called the 5' RACE reads through MiXCR, storing one row per CDR3 protein. The data contain 97,000 or so distinct CDR3 sequences, approximately 11% of them singletons. The sample here was whole blood, taken at baseline. The receptor set was obtained from an adult who was a healthcare worker with PCR-confirmed SARS-CoV-2 infection or an uninfected control (not recorded which). The CDR3 runs from the conserved cysteine through the conserved F or W. Fields, in order: V gene, J gene, clone size, D gene, CDR3 protein, CDR3 DNA. The D gene is left open where the match is weak. The listing skips clone size in some rows; elsewhere it reads once, few, many or a size class.

v_call: TRBV5-6; j_call: TRBJ2-6; clone_size: few; d_call: .; cdr3_aa: CASSQGPFSGANVLTF; cdr3_nt: TGTGCCAGCAGCCAGGGACCTTTCTCTGGGGCCAACGTCCTGACTTTC
v_call: TRBV11-2; j_call: TRBJ2-7; clone_size: few; d_call: TRBD2; cdr3_aa: CASSFGLAGLYEQYF; cdr3_nt: TGTGCCAGCAGCTTCGGACTAGCGGGACTCTACGAGCAGTACTTC
v_call: TRBV29-1; j_call: TRBJ1-2; clone_size: .; d_call: TRBD1; cdr3_aa: CSVETGMEYGYTF; cdr3_nt: TGCAGCGTCGAGACAGGGATGGAGTATGGCTACACCTTC
v_call: TRBV11-2; j_call: TRBJ1-2; clone_size: .; d_call: TRBD1; cdr3_aa: CASSPYSSGTGEGYTF; cdr3_nt: TGTGCCAGCAGCCCCTACTCGTCCGGGACAGGGGAGGGCTACACCTTC
v_call: TRBV18; j_call: TRBJ2-2; clone_size: .; d_call: .; cdr3_aa: CASSLDRSDPPGELFF; cdr3_nt: TGTGCCAGCTCCCTCGACAGGAGTGATCCCCCCGGGGAGCTGTTTTTT
v_call: TRBV2; j_call: TRBJ2-7; clone_size: .; d_call: TRBD1; cdr3_aa: CASSDRDRVYEQYF; cdr3_nt: TGTGCCAGCAGTGATCGGGACAGGGTCTACGAGCAGTACTTC
v_call: TRBV11-1; j_call: TRBJ2-2; clone_size: few; d_call: TRBD1; cdr3_aa: CASAGTGGTGELFF; cdr3_nt: TGTGCCAGCGCCGGAACAGGGGGCACCGGGGAGCTGTTTTTT
v_call: TRBV6-6; j_call: TRBJ2-7; clone_size: many; d_call: TRBD1; cdr3_aa: CASRQTGKGQYF; cdr3_nt: TGTGCCAGCAGACAGACAGGGAAGGGGCAGTACTTC
v_call: TRBV2; j_call: TRBJ2-1; clone_size: many; d_call: TRBD1; cdr3_aa: CASSDGTGTYNEQFF; cdr3_nt: TGTGCCAGCAGTGATGGGACAGGGACCTACAATGAGCAGTTCTTC
v_call: TRBV11-2; j_call: TRBJ1-3; clone_size: few; d_call: .; cdr3_aa: CASSLGYWQPEELSSGNTIYF; cdr3_nt: TGTGCCAGCAGCTTAGGGTACTGGCAGCCGGAAGAACTAAGCTCTGGAAACACCATATATTTT
v_call: TRBV4-3; j_call: TRBJ1-2; clone_size: .; d_call: TRBD1; cdr3_aa: CASSPQTGANYGYTF; cdr3_nt: TGCGCCAGCAGCCCCCAGACAGGGGCGAACTATGGCTACACCTTC
v_call: TRBV12-3/TRBV12-4; j_call: TRBJ1-5; clone_size: .; d_call: .; cdr3_aa: CASSLIRQPQHF; cdr3_nt: TGTGCCAGCAGTTTAATCCGCCAGCCCCAGCATTTT
v_call: TRBV19; j_call: TRBJ1-4; clone_size: few; d_call: .; cdr3_aa: CATQAPGDEKLFF; cdr3_nt: TGTGCCACACAGGCCCCAGGGGATGAAAAACTGTTTTTT
v_call: TRBV10-2; j_call: TRBJ2-1; clone_size: many; d_call: TRBD2; cdr3_aa: CASSETSGYSYNEQFF; cdr3_nt: TGCGCCAGCAGTGAAACTAGCGGGTATTCCTACAATGAGCAGTTCTTC
v_call: TRBV10-2; j_call: TRBJ2-7; clone_size: few; d_call: TRBD1; cdr3_aa: CASSETGTGERADEQYF; cdr3_nt: TGCGCCAGCAGTGAGACCGGAACAGGGGAACGGGCGGACGAGCAGTACTTC
v_call: TRBV12-3/TRBV12-4; j_call: TRBJ1-2; clone_size: .; d_call: .; cdr3_aa: CASSLPGKGYTF; cdr3_nt: TGTGCCAGCAGTTTACCAGGGAAGGGCTACACCTTC
v_call: TRBV12-3/TRBV12-4; j_call: TRBJ1-2; clone_size: .; d_call: TRBD1; cdr3_aa: CASSLLGQAFYGYTF; cdr3_nt: TGTGCCAGCAGTTTACTGGGACAGGCCTTCTATGGCTACACCTTC
v_call: TRBV6-2/TRBV6-3; j_call: TRBJ2-7; clone_size: few; d_call: .; cdr3_aa: CASSLSRYEQYF; cdr3_nt: TGTGCCAGCAGTTTGTCCCGCTACGAGCAGTACTTC
v_call: TRBV7-9; j_call: TRBJ2-5; clone_size: .; d_call: .; cdr3_aa: CASSLGGDQETQYF; cdr3_nt: TGTGCCAGCAGCTTGGGTGGAGACCAAGAGACCCAGTACTTC
v_call: TRBV3-1; j_call: TRBJ1-2; clone_size: .; d_call: .; cdr3_aa: CASSQALDGYYYTF; cdr3_nt: TGTGCCAGCAGCCAAGCCCTGGACGGATACTACTACACCTTC
v_call: TRBV7-2; j_call: TRBJ1-2; clone_size: few; d_call: .; cdr3_aa: CASSYDYGYTF; cdr3_nt: TGTGCCAGCAGCTACGACTATGGCTACACCTTC
v_call: TRBV27; j_call: TRBJ2-1; clone_size: .; d_call: .; cdr3_aa: CASSREGYNEQFF; cdr3_nt: TGTGCCAGCAGCCGGGAAGGCTACAATGAGCAGTTCTTC
v_call: TRBV19; j_call: TRBJ1-6; clone_size: once; d_call: .; cdr3_aa: CASSIRNSPLHF; cdr3_nt: TGTGCCAGTAGTATACGCAATTCACCCCTCCACTTT
v_call: TRBV11-2; j_call: TRBJ2-5; clone_size: few; d_call: .; cdr3_aa: CASSFRGPGGIQETQYF; cdr3_nt: TGTGCCAGCAGCTTTAGAGGGCCCGGCGGGATTCAAGAGACCCAGTACTTC
v_call: TRBV7-8; j_call: TRBJ2-1; clone_size: many; d_call: TRBD1; cdr3_aa: CASSSSGRGSYNEQFF; cdr3_nt: TGTGCCAGCAGCTCAAGCGGCAGGGGGTCCTACAATGAGCAGTTCTTC
v_call: TRBV6-6; j_call: TRBJ2-7; clone_size: many; d_call: TRBD1; cdr3_aa: CASSTGQDTYEQYF; cdr3_nt: TGTGCCAGCAGCACGGGACAGGATACCTACGAGCAGTACTTC
v_call: TRBV13; j_call: TRBJ1-1; clone_size: .; d_call: .; cdr3_aa: CASSLDLRDGTEAFF; cdr3_nt: TGTGCCAGCAGCTTAGACCTACGGGACGGTACTGAAGCTTTCTTT
v_call: TRBV20-1; j_call: TRBJ1-5; clone_size: many; d_call: .; cdr3_aa: CSARDLMGFNQPQHF; cdr3_nt: TGCAGTGCTAGAGATCTTATGGGGTTCAATCAGCCCCAGCATTTT
v_call: TRBV6-1; j_call: TRBJ2-7; clone_size: .; d_call: .; cdr3_aa: CASSEARRSSYEQYF; cdr3_nt: TGTGCCAGCAGTGAAGCGCGGCGGAGCTCCTACGAGCAGTACTTC
v_call: TRBV5-6; j_call: TRBJ2-3; clone_size: few; d_call: TRBD1; cdr3_aa: CASSFFPGTGNFRGTDTQYF; cdr3_nt: TGTGCCAGCAGCTTCTTCCCCGGGACAGGGAATTTCCGAGGCACAGATACGCAGTATTTT
v_call: TRBV3-1; j_call: TRBJ2-2; clone_size: few; d_call: .; cdr3_aa: CASSPRTWELFF; cdr3_nt: TGTGCCAGCAGCCCCCGAACATGGGAGCTGTTTTTT
v_call: TRBV11-2; j_call: TRBJ2-7; clone_size: .; d_call: TRBD1; cdr3_aa: CASSLNGQGEEQYF; cdr3_nt: TGTGCCAGCAGCTTAAACGGACAGGGTGAGGAGCAGTACTTC
v_call: TRBV14; j_call: TRBJ2-7; clone_size: many; d_call: TRBD1; cdr3_aa: CASSQAPGQGNEQYF; cdr3_nt: TGTGCCAGCAGCCAGGCACCGGGACAGGGTAACGAGCAGTACTTC